The 23 T cell receptor beta chains listed next were all sequenced from one sample in a study of T cells in women clearing cervical HPV infection. Sequencing was performed with immunoSEQ multiplex PCR; in TCRdb, only in-frame clones are kept and a portion is missing. The sample's table shows 18,000 or so clones. Sequenced input: blood buffy coat. The receptors were gathered from a woman aged 18 to 75 with a cervical HPV16 infection that either progressed to CIN3+ or cleared (not recorded which).

About this clone: Read coverage stops 3 residues before the CDR3 terminus; the germline J gene supplies the remainder. The genes are TRBV10-1 and TRBJ1-2; D is undetermined. With 2 bases removed from V and 3 bases from J, the gap between germline ends came to 13 bases. The CDR3 has 15 residues. Germline assignment: CDR1 WNHNN and CDR2 SYGVQD (reference sequence). Incomplete CDR3 DNA: TGCGCCAGCAGTGAGGACGGGGAAACGGACTATGGC. Translating gives CASSEDGETDYG. The whole CDR3 protein reads CASSEDGETDYGYTF.

Concerning this clone itself: The read halts 3 residues ahead of the CDR3 end, with the missing end drawn from the germline J gene. The gene calls are TRBV7-6 and TRBJ2-3; 11 bases align to TRBD2. Germline V gene lookup returns CDR1 SGHVS and CDR2 FNYEAQ. The V segment lost 3 bases and the J segment 3 bases; nucleotides outside the gene matches: 5. This CDR3 region has 16 residues. CDR3 loop: CASSFNSGRGTDTQYF. The part of the CDR3 DNA that was read is TGTGCCAGCAGCTTCAATAGCGGGAGGGGTACAGATACG.

Comment on this clone: The read ends 3 residues before the CDR3 terminus; that terminus is restored from the germline J gene. This chain joins TRBV20-1 and TRBJ2-3, with 9 nucleotides matching TRBD2. The V segment lost 2 bases and the J segment 5 bases; nucleotides outside the gene matches: 11. CDR1 is DFQATT and CDR2 is SNEGSKA in the germline V gene (reference sequence). The CDR3 length is 16 residues. CDR3 DNA (partial): TGCAGTGCTAGACCCCTAGCGGGGCGGGGAAAAGATACG. Encoded protein: CSARPLAGRGKDT. The CDR3 as a whole reads CSARPLAGRGKDTQYF.

Points on this clone: The read ends 3 residues early relative to the CDR3; the germline J gene fills the gap. The V call is TRBV7-9, the J call TRBJ2-7; possibly TRBD2 for D (6 bases). With 5 bases removed from V and 3 bases from J, the gap between germline ends came to 14 bases. The CDR3 loop spans 14 amino acids. Germline V gives CDR1 SEHNR, CDR2 FQNEAQ (reference sequence). CDR3 sequence reads: CASSGGDGSYEQYF. The CDR3 bases that were read are TGTGCCAGCAGCGGCGGGGACGGAAGCTACGAG.

To note about this clone: The sequenced fragment ends 3 residues before the CDR3 boundary, so the rest is inferred from the germline J gene. This chain uses TRBV19 with TRBJ2-4; TRBD1 matches 8 bases. CDR1 is LNHDA and CDR2 is SQIVND in the germline V gene (reference sequence). The CDR3 totals 16 residues. The CDR3 region is CASAPGQEVGRYGQYF. CDR3 bases read: TGTGCCAGTGCTCCGGGACAGGAGGTTGGTCGCTATGGT.

Concerning this clone: The sequenced fragment ends 3 residues before the CDR3 boundary, so the rest is inferred from the germline J gene. J is TRBJ1-5 and V is TRBV2, with TRBD1 as a possible D gene (6 bases). Germline V gives CDR1 SNHLY, CDR2 FYNNEI. The germline V and J ends were trimmed by 3 bases and 0 bases, with 18 bases remaining between them. This CDR3 has 18 residues. The CDR3 spells CASSEGHGRILSNQPQHF. CDR3 DNA (partial): TGTGCCAGCAGTGAGGGACACGGGAGGATACTTAGCAATCAGCCC.

A remark on this clone: The read ends 3 residues early relative to the CDR3; the germline J gene fills the gap. The genes are TRBV10-3 and TRBJ2-3; D may be TRBD1 or TRBD2 (6 bases each). The CDR3 sequence is 13 residues long. Germline CDR1 ENHRY, CDR2 SYGVKD. This CDR3 is CAISEQGGETQYF. The CDR3 bases that were read are TGTGCCATCAGTGAACAGGGAGGAGAGACG.

Comment on this clone: A junction end diverges from the germline sequence, so it may reflect a read error. The read comes to an end 3 residues before the CDR3 does, leaving the germline J gene to fill in the end. V is TRBV18 and J is TRBJ2-3; 10 bases line up with TRBD2. Germline CDR1 reads KGHSH; CDR2 reads LQKENI. The length of the CDR3 is 17 residues. CDR3: CASAPPRAGGAPDTQYF. The DNA read from the CDR3 is TGTGCCAGCGCACCACCGAGAGCGGGGGGGGCCCCAGATACG.

With regard to this clone: The read falls 3 residues short of the CDR3 end, and the missing part is taken from the germline J gene. V and J are TRBV19 and TRBJ1-5, with 9 bases that match TRBD1. The CDR3 is 15 residues long. The trim removed 7 bases at V and 2 bases at J, leaving 6 bases unmatched. Germline CDR1 LNHDA, CDR2 SQIVND (reference sequence). The CDR3 bases that were read are TGTGCCAGTACCTACTGGGACAGGGGCAATCAGCCC. Translated, it gives CASTYWDRGNQP. The entire CDR3 protein is CASTYWDRGNQPQHF.

Concerning this clone: Read sequence stops 3 residues before the CDR3 end, and the germline J gene provides the missing end. The sample holds other DNA sequences that translate to the same CDR3. V usage is TRBV2 and J usage is TRBJ1-2; perhaps TRBD1 as D (5 bases). This CDR3 contains 18 residues. V dropped 3 bases and J dropped 4 bases, with 24 bases sitting between them. CDR1 and CDR2 (germline): SNHLY, FYNNEI. The part of the CDR3 DNA that was read is TGTGCCAGCAGTGATTTCCCAGGGTATAGTGGTAGAGCCTATGGC. It codes for CASSDFPGYSGRAYG. The entire CDR3 protein reads CASSDFPGYSGRAYGYTF.

A remark on this clone: The CDR3 end is not reached by the read, which stops 3 residues before it; the germline J gene fills it in. V gene TRBV2 combines with J gene TRBJ1-1, with TRBD1 matching 7 bases. In germline, CDR1 is SNHLY, CDR2 FYNNEI. J gave up 0 bases and V 9 bases, and 7 bases lay outside the gene matches. The CDR3 length is 14 residues. The DNA read from the CDR3 is TGTGCCAGTCTAAACAGGGGCATGAACACTGAA. Translated, it gives CASLNRGMNTE. The entire CDR3 reads CASLNRGMNTEAFF.

A note on this clone: The read stops 3 residues short of the end of the CDR3; the missing end is completed from the germline J gene. J is TRBJ1-6 and V is TRBV20-1; 9 bases fit TRBD1. J lost 6 bases, V lost 3 bases, and 3 bases had no gene match. The CDR3 has 14 residues. CDR1 is DFQATT and CDR2 is SNEGSKA in the germline V gene (reference sequence). The CDR3 spells CSASKDRGNSPLHF. Partial CDR3 DNA: TGCAGTGCTAGTAAGGACAGGGGTAATTCACCC.

Worth noting for this clone: The CDR3 end lies 3 residues beyond the end of the read and is filled in from the germline J gene. The rearrangement joins TRBV7-9 to TRBJ1-4, with 7 bases aligning to TRBD1. The germline CDR1 and CDR2 sequences are SEHNR and FQNEAQ (reference sequence). The CDR3 consists of 15 residues. The J segment lost 5 bases and the V segment lost 5 bases, leaving 8 bases of the junction unmatched. The chain's CDR3 is CASSPSGQLNEKLFF. Incomplete CDR3 DNA: TGTGCCAGCAGCCCTTCGGGACAGCTCAATGAAAAA.

Points on this clone: The read falls 3 residues short of the CDR3 end, and the missing part is taken from the germline J gene. The V gene is TRBV6-2 or TRBV6-3, the J gene TRBJ2-7; TRBD2 agrees at 9 bases. The germline V gene encodes CDR1 MNHEY and CDR2 SVGEGT. V lost 6 bases and J lost 6; bases outside the gene matches: 6. CDR3 length equals 13 residues. The CDR3 bases that were read are TGTGCCAGCAGCCTAGGACTAGCGACCGAG. This codes for CASSLGLATE. The full CDR3 protein reads CASSLGLATEQYF.

As for this clone: The read is 3 residues too short to cover the CDR3 end, so that end is filled in from the germline J gene. The J gene is TRBJ2-7, the V gene TRBV20-1; 8 positions match TRBD1. V shed 1 base and J 3 bases; nucleotides not matched to a gene: 5. The length of the CDR3 is 14 residues. Germline CDR1 is DFQATT and CDR2 is SNEGSKA (reference sequence). CDR3 bases read: TGCAGTGCTAGAGGGGTTGACAGGGGCTACGAG. This encodes CSARGVDRGYE. From start to end, the CDR3 is CSARGVDRGYEQYF.

Points on this clone: Sequence at one end of the junction differs from germline and may be a read error. Read coverage stops 3 residues before the CDR3 terminus; the germline J gene supplies the remainder. The chain joins TRBV4-2 to TRBJ2-1; D might be TRBD2 (6 bases). CDR1 LGHNA and CDR2 YNFKEQ come from the germline V gene. The CDR3 has 15 amino acids. The part of the CDR3 DNA that was read is TGCGCCAGCAGTATAGCGGTAAGGTCCTACAATGAG. Its protein product is CASSIAVRSYNE. The whole CDR3 protein is CASSIAVRSYNEQFF.

In regard to this clone: The read falls 3 residues short of the CDR3 end, and the missing part is taken from the germline J gene. The rearrangement uses TRBV7-8 and TRBJ2-3, with 8 bases lining up with TRBD1. V lost 5 bases to trimming and J lost 4 bases; unmatched junction nucleotides: 11. The CDR3 is made up of 16 amino acids. Per the germline V gene, CDR1 is SGHVS and CDR2 is FQNEAQ. The CDR3 spells CASSKLRTGLADTQYF. CDR3 DNA, as far as it was read: TGTGCCAGCAGCAAACTAAGGACAGGGCTGGCAGATACG.

Concerning this clone: The CDR3 extends 3 residues past the end of the read, so its final part is completed from the germline J gene. The gene calls are TRBV30 and TRBJ1-2; a weak D match, TRBD1 (5 bases). Germline V gene lookup returns CDR1 GTSNPN and CDR2 SVGIG (reference sequence). The CDR3 consists of 16 residues. Between the trimmed V and J ends, which lost 4 bases and 1 base, there was a span of 19 bases. This CDR3 reads CAWKIAGGDHNYGYTF. Incomplete CDR3 DNA: TGTGCCTGGAAAATAGCCGGGGGGGATCATAACTATGGC.

In the case of this clone: The CDR3 extends 3 residues past the end of the read, so its final part is completed from the germline J gene. The J gene is TRBJ1-2, the V gene TRBV2, with TRBD1 identical over 7 bases. Looked up from germline, CDR1 is SNHLY and CDR2 is FYNNEI. V lost 9 bases to trimming and J lost 3 bases; unmatched junction nucleotides: 13. The CDR3 is 15 amino acids. This CDR3 is CAREKAGGEDYGYTF. Partial CDR3 DNA: TGTGCCAGAGAGAAGGCAGGGGGAGAGGACTATGGC. Combining the CDR3 with reference TRBV2 and TRBJ1-2 gives the whole variable domain EPEVTQTPSHQVTQMGQEVILRCVPISNHLYFYWYRQILGQKVEFLVSFYNNEISEKSEIFDDQFSVERPDGSNFTLKIRSTKLEDSAMYFCAREKAGGEDYGYTFGSGTRLTVV.

Worth noting for this clone: Read coverage stops 3 residues before the CDR3 terminus; the germline J gene supplies the remainder. The rearrangement joins TRBV19 to TRBJ1-1; TRBD1 might be the D (6 bases). The CDR3 length is 12 residues. The germline V gene has CDR1 LNHDA and CDR2 SQIVND (reference sequence). CDR3 DNA (partial): TGTGCCAGTAGCGTTAGAGGGGGATTG. This gives the protein CASSVRGGL. The full CDR3 is CASSVRGGLAFF.

A remark on this clone: The read finishes 3 residues shy of the CDR3 end, and the germline J gene is used to complete it. The gene calls are TRBV5-5 and TRBJ2-1, with TRBD2 identical over 9 bases. Germline V gene sequence: CDR1 SGHKS, CDR2 YYEKEE (reference sequence). J gave up 9 bases and V 6 bases, and 7 bases lay outside the gene matches. There are 13 residues in the CDR3. CDR3 loop: CASNPELAGEQFF. The CDR3 DNA, read in part, is TGTGCCAGCAACCCAGAACTAGCGGGTGAG.

As concerns this clone: The read is 3 residues too short to cover the CDR3 end, so that end is filled in from the germline J gene. This chain uses TRBV9 with TRBJ2-2; maybe TRBD2 (5 bases). Trimming cost V 4 bases and J 5 bases, with 21 bases left between them. The germline V gene encodes CDR1 SGDLS and CDR2 YYNGEE. This CDR3 is built from 17 residues. The sequenced part of the CDR3 DNA is TGTGCCAGCAGCTCCCCGATAGATACCGCGGGTACCGGGGAG. Translation gives CASSSPIDTAGTGE. The entire CDR3 reads CASSSPIDTAGTGELFF.

Note on this clone: The read ends 3 residues early relative to the CDR3; the germline J gene fills the gap. The gene calls are TRBV19 and TRBJ1-3, with 7 bases identical to TRBD1. Germline values: CDR1 LNHDA, CDR2 SQIVND (reference sequence). There are 15 residues in the CDR3. The junction had 7 bases not matched to a gene; V was cut back by 4 bases and J by 4 bases. CDR3 amino acids: CASSTQDRAGNTIYF. CDR3 bases read: TGTGCCAGTAGTACTCAAGACAGGGCCGGAAACACC.